A selection of T cell receptor beta chains follows, all from one sample in a study of post-analysis software for immune sequencing data. TCRdb ran MiXCR on the PCR reads and lists one entry per CDR3 protein. Among 380,000 or so distinct CDR3 sequences listed, roughly 38% were seen once. The sequenced sample consisted of blood. The source of these receptors is a girl aged 10 to 17 with multiple sclerosis. Each CDR3 is given with its conserved first and last residue.

J gene: TRBJ1-3; V gene: TRBV6-6; CDR3 protein: CASSPPTGRGGNTIYF
J gene: TRBJ2-5; V gene: TRBV5-6; CDR3 protein: CASSLAQIRQETQYF
J gene: TRBJ2-5; V gene: TRBV28; CDR3 protein: CASSLSPAGGEGETQYF
J gene: TRBJ1-1; V gene: TRBV4-2; CDR3 protein: CASSPRTAPEAFF
J gene: TRBJ2-5; V gene: TRBV6-1; CDR3 protein: CASSERGRPFAETQYF
J gene: TRBJ2-1; V gene: TRBV28; CDR3 protein: CASSPAGAALNEQFF
J gene: TRBJ2-2; V gene: TRBV27; CDR3 protein: CASRIHVNTGELFF
J gene: TRBJ2-1; V gene: TRBV5-1; CDR3 protein: CASSLRQGSLGEQFF
J gene: TRBJ1-2; V gene: TRBV7-9; CDR3 protein: CASSSRDRGGNGYTF
J gene: TRBJ2-7; V gene: TRBV20-1; CDR3 protein: CSAREGQDLYEQYF
J gene: TRBJ2-5; V gene: TRBV24-1; CDR3 protein: CATSDSTAYQETQYF
J gene: TRBJ1-6; V gene: TRBV25-1; CDR3 protein: CASSDRQGLGNSPLHF
J gene: TRBJ2-5; V gene: TRBV7-3; CDR3 protein: CASSQGTGANQETQYF
J gene: TRBJ1-4; V gene: TRBV12-3/TRBV12-4; CDR3 protein: CASSLARGFEKLFF
J gene: TRBJ2-2; V gene: TRBV2; CDR3 protein: CASRDLWNPIRTGELFF
J gene: TRBJ1-1; V gene: TRBV5-6; CDR3 protein: CASSWGAGGLNTEAFF
J gene: TRBJ1-2; V gene: TRBV6-5; CDR3 protein: CASTSGLPSGYTF
J gene: TRBJ2-1; V gene: TRBV4-1; CDR3 protein: CASSLGQGYEQFF
J gene: TRBJ1-4; V gene: TRBV2; CDR3 protein: CASSEGGGREKLFF
J gene: TRBJ2-5; V gene: TRBV27; CDR3 protein: CASSSVSSQETQYF
J gene: TRBJ2-1; V gene: TRBV19; CDR3 protein: CASSTVPSAEGWCNEQFF
J gene: TRBJ2-7; V gene: TRBV7-2; CDR3 protein: CASSAQGSHEQYF
J gene: TRBJ2-3; V gene: TRBV6-1; CDR3 protein: CASTEQGSADTQYF
J gene: TRBJ2-5; V gene: TRBV4-1; CDR3 protein: CASSQGWLAGGETQYF